These 30 T cell receptor beta chains originate from one sample sequenced in a study of CD8+ T cells in alopecia areata. Investigators isolated RNA and reverse transcribed it into cDNA to act as the sequencing template. Assay used: immunoSEQ multiplex PCR; TCRdb lists only in-frame clones, some missing. The sample lists about 160,000 clones; less than 70% were seen once. Treatment given: oral pan-JAK inhibitor, 5-10 mg twice daily. Sequences were derived from CD4+ T cells sorted from blood, sampled at week 4, from a patient treated with tofacitinib. These receptors originate from a human donor with alopecia areata.

The genes are TRBV29-1 and TRBJ2-2; possibly TRBD1 for D (7 bases). CDR3 length equals 14 residues. Looked up from germline, CDR1 is SQVTM and CDR2 is ANQGSEA. V shed 7 bases and J shed 4 bases, with 16 bases lying between them. The CDR3 DNA is TGCAGCGGAAGCAGGGGGGTTTCCACCGGGGAGCTGTTTTTT. This gives the protein CSGSRGVSTGELFF.

The rearrangement links TRBV30 to TRBJ2-7, with 10 bases identical to TRBD2. Unmatched junction bases numbered 12, after V lost 2 bases and J lost 5 bases. The germline V gene has CDR1 GTSNPN and CDR2 SVGIG (reference sequence). The length of the CDR3 is 16 residues. DNA of the CDR3: TGTGCCTGGAGTACCCCCTGGGCTAGCGGGGGAGACGAGCAGTACTTC. Its translation is CAWSTPWASGGDEQYF.

This clone was found many times. This chain joins TRBV2 and TRBJ1-1; 7 bases are a match to TRBD1. Per germline, CDR1 SNHLY and CDR2 FYNNEI. V shed 6 bases, J shed 11 bases, and the junction held 12 bases outside the gene matches. CDR3 length: 13 amino acids. CDR3 region: CASRRDSQGMAFF. In DNA form, the CDR3 reads TGTGCCAGCAGGCGGGACAGTCAAGGGATGGCTTTCTTT.

The genes are TRBV30 and TRBJ2-1, with TRBD2 identical over 12 bases. V lost 0 bases, J lost 15 bases, and 3 bases stayed unmatched. The germline gives CDR1 GTSNPN, CDR2 SVGIG (reference sequence). The CDR3 is 12 amino acids. Here the CDR3 reads CAWSVGLAGRFF. CDR3 in DNA: TGTGCCTGGAGTGTAGGACTAGCGGGGCGGTTCTTC.

In this sample, this clone turned up once. The chain combines TRBV7-9 with TRBJ1-6; D is unresolved. Germline V gene sequence: CDR1 SEHNR, CDR2 FQNEAQ (reference sequence). V lost 4 bases and J 10 bases, leaving 8 bases between the germline ends. The CDR3 covers 12 residues. The CDR3 here is CASSSPGSPLHF. CDR3 sequence (DNA): TGTGCCAGCAGCTCGCCGGGGTCACCCCTCCACTTT.

CDR3 nucleotides: TGTGCCTGGAGCGGACAGGGGGGTAAGGACGAGCAGTACTTC. It encodes CAWSGQGGKDEQYF. V is TRBV30 and J is TRBJ2-7; 10 bases are a match to TRBD1. There are 14 residues in the CDR3. V lost 3 bases and J lost 5; bases outside the gene matches: 7. Germline-derived CDR1 and CDR2 are GTSNPN and SVGIG (reference sequence).

The chain has TRBV5-1 and TRBJ2-2; the D is unclear. Germline V CDR1 and CDR2: SGHRS, YFSETQ. The CDR3 runs to 14 residues. With 2 bases removed from V and 1 base from J, the gap between germline ends came to 6 bases. The CDR3 protein is CASSFTRNTGELFF. The CDR3 region has the DNA TGCGCCAGCAGCTTTACGAGGAACACCGGGGAGCTGTTTTTT.

The chain has TRBV13 and TRBJ1-2; the match to TRBD1 covers 7 bases. Trimming at V came to 6 bases and at J to 7 bases, leaving 11 bases not matched to a gene. The CDR3 contains 14 residues. From germline, CDR1 is PRHDT and CDR2 FYEKMQ (reference sequence). CDR3 amino acids: CASRYNFRDSGYTF. The CDR3 nucleotides are TGTGCCAGCAGATATAACTTCCGGGACAGTGGCTACACCTTC.

This rearrangement joins TRBV29-1 to TRBJ1-1; 7 bases align to TRBD1. V was pared by 5 bases and J by 8 bases, with 8 bases of the junction left unmatched. From germline, CDR1 is SQVTM and CDR2 ANQGSEA. The CDR3 is 12 residues long. Here the CDR3 DNA reads TGCAGCGTTTCCCGACAGGGCCCAGAAGCTTTCTTT. Its translation: CSVSRQGPEAFF.

The chain combines TRBV4-1 with TRBJ2-5, with 7 bases fitting TRBD2. The germline V gene encodes CDR1 MGHRA and CDR2 YSYEKL. The CDR3 is made up of 13 amino acids. V gave up 3 bases and J gave up 3 bases; unmatched junction bases: 1. In nucleotides, the CDR3 is TGCGCCAGCAGCCATCTAGCGGAAGAGACCCAGTACTTC. Its translation: CASSHLAEETQYF.

V is TRBV29-1 and J is TRBJ2-3, with TRBD2 matching over 9 bases. V lost 0 bases to trimming and J lost 4 bases; unmatched junction nucleotides: 8. Germline V gives CDR1 SQVTM, CDR2 ANQGSEA. The CDR3 loop spans 16 amino acids. As DNA, the CDR3 is TGCAGCGTTGAAGATCTCCCTAGCGGGGTCTCAGATACGCAGTATTTT. Translating it yields CSVEDLPSGVSDTQYF.

This clone has a handful of counts. The chain links TRBV19 to TRBJ2-3; 14 bases match TRBD2. CDR1 is LNHDA, CDR2 SQIVND, per germline (reference sequence). V trimming: 5 bases; J trimming: 2 bases; junction bases outside the gene matches: 12. This CDR3 is built from 19 residues. The chain's CDR3 is CASSPPGTSGGLSTDTQYF. The DNA of the CDR3 is TGTGCCAGTAGTCCGCCCGGGACTAGCGGGGGACTATCCACAGATACGCAGTATTTT.

This clone occurred once. The chain combines TRBV19 with TRBJ1-6, with TRBD1 matching over 7 bases. The length of the CDR3 is 15 residues. With V trimmed by 5 bases and J by 8 bases, 9 bases remained unmatched. Germline CDR1 is LNHDA and CDR2 is SQIVND (reference sequence). CDR3: CASSLLRQGDSPLHF. The CDR3 DNA sequence: TGTGCCAGTAGTCTCCTCCGACAGGGTGATTCACCCCTCCACTTT.

This chain connects TRBV29-1 to TRBJ2-4; possible D gene TRBD1, 7 bases. V was clipped by 3 bases and J by 8 bases, with 14 bases between them. This CDR3 comprises 13 residues. The germline gives CDR1 SQVTM, CDR2 ANQGSEA. CDR3 amino acids: CSVEEGARDIQYF. The CDR3 DNA sequence: TGCAGCGTTGAGGAGGGGGCGAGGGACATTCAGTACTTC. Full variable domain (remainder filled in from reference TRBV29-1 and TRBJ2-4): SAVISQKPSRDICQRGTSLTIQCQVDSQVTMMFWYRQQPGQSLTLIATANQGSEATYESGFVIDKFPISRPNLTFSTLTVSNMSPEDSSIYLCSVEEGARDIQYFGAGTRLSVL.

This clone has more than one count but fewer than ten. The CDR3 nucleotides are TGTGCCAGCAGCTTGCATTTGAGACCTTTTGCCGGGGAGCTGTTTTTT. This translates into CASSLHLRPFAGELFF. The chain has TRBV5-5 and TRBJ2-2; D is uncertain. The CDR3 is made up of 16 amino acids. Germline-derived CDR1 and CDR2 are SGHKS and YYEKEE (reference sequence). Trimming left V 1 base short and J 6 bases short, with 16 bases between.

The V call is TRBV7-2, the J call TRBJ2-2; 8 bases are a match to TRBD1. V lost 4 bases, J lost 6 bases, and 7 bases stayed unmatched. The germline CDR1 and CDR2 sequences are SGHTA and FQGNSA. The CDR3 is 15 residues long. The chain's CDR3 is CASSYLGQGAGELFF. As DNA, the CDR3 is TGTGCCAGCAGCTACCTAGGACAGGGCGCCGGGGAGCTGTTTTTT.

The J gene is TRBJ1-1, the V gene TRBV5-1; 7 nucleotides align to TRBD1. CDR3 length: 14 amino acids. Germline-derived CDR1 and CDR2 are SGHRS and YFSETQ. The J segment lost 4 bases and the V segment lost 0 bases, leaving 3 bases of the junction unmatched. The CDR3 here is CASSLDWDSTEAFF. As DNA, the CDR3 is TGCGCCAGCAGCTTGGATTGGGACAGCACTGAAGCTTTCTTT.

This rearrangement joins TRBV29-1 to TRBJ1-1, with a weak D call TRBD1 (6 bases). The CDR3 covers 12 residues. Germline V lookup: CDR1 SQVTM, CDR2 ANQGSEA. Trimming took off 4 bases at V and 4 bases at J, with 10 bases between the two ends. CDR3 nucleotide sequence: TGCAGCGTTGCGGAGGGGGGCACTGAAGCTTTCTTT. It codes for CSVAEGGTEAFF.

The chain combines TRBV30 with TRBJ1-2, with a possible D match to TRBD1 (6 bases). Trimming left V 1 base short and J 4 bases short, with 13 bases between. The germline V gene encodes CDR1 GTSNPN and CDR2 SVGIG (reference sequence). The CDR3 runs 14 residues. As DNA, the CDR3 is TGTGCCTGGAGTGGAGGCAGGGGCTCCTATGGCTACACCTTC. It is translated as CAWSGGRGSYGYTF. Drawing the rest from reference TRBV30 and TRBJ1-2, the complete variable domain is SQTIHQWPATLVQPVGSPLSLECTVEGTSNPNLYWYRQAAGRGLQLLFYSVGIGQISSEVPQNLSASRPQDRQFILSSKKLLLSDSGFYLCAWSGGRGSYGYTFGSGTRLTVV.

The gene calls are TRBV5-1 and TRBJ2-5; D remains ambiguous. Per the germline V gene, CDR1 is SGHRS and CDR2 is YFSETQ. V was pared by 4 bases and J by 7 bases, with 8 bases between. The CDR3 has 11 residues. The CDR3 sequence is CASSGEMTQYF. As DNA, the CDR3 is TGCGCCAGCAGCGGCGAAATGACCCAGTACTTC. The full variable domain, completed using reference TRBV5-1 and TRBJ2-5, is KAGVTQTPRYLIKTRGQQVTLSCSPISGHRSVSWYQQTPGQGLQFLFEYFSETQRNKGNFPGRFSGRQFSNSRSEMNVSTLELGDSALYLCASSGEMTQYFGPGTRLLVL.

The count of this clone is one. This chain links TRBV4-1 with TRBJ2-2; the match to TRBD2 covers 7 bases. V was clipped by 2 bases and J by 5 bases; unmatched bases: 14. This CDR3 has 18 amino acids. The germline CDR1 and CDR2 sequences are MGHRA and YSYEKL. The DNA of the CDR3 is TGCGCCAGCAGCCAACCCTCAAGGGGAGGGCGCAGGACCGGGGAGCTGTTTTTT. It specifies CASSQPSRGGRRTGELFF.

The V gene is TRBV18, the J gene TRBJ2-1; D is unresolved. Germline V CDR1 and CDR2: KGHSH, LQKENI. Trimming pared 0 bases from V and 3 bases from J, leaving 12 bases between. The CDR3 has 16 residues. CDR3 loop: CASSPPSGINYNEQFF. In DNA, the CDR3 is TGTGCCAGCTCACCACCGAGTGGGATTAACTACAATGAGCAGTTCTTC.

The chain couples TRBV6-5 to TRBJ2-1; 7 positions agree with TRBD2. V trimming: 7 bases; J trimming: 6 bases; junction bases outside the gene matches: 9. CDR3 length equals 14 residues. Germline V CDR1 and CDR2: MNHEY, SVGAGI. In nucleotides, the CDR3 is TGTGCCAGCACCTTTTCCCCGGGAGGCAATGAGCAGTTCTTC. Its protein product is CASTFSPGGNEQFF.

The chain has TRBV4-3 and TRBJ2-1; 8 nucleotides agree with TRBD1. Germline assignment: CDR1 LGHNA and CDR2 YSLEER. This CDR3 spans 12 amino acids. V shed 1 base and J 10 bases; nucleotides not matched to a gene: 0. DNA for the CDR3: TGCGCCAGCAGCCAAGGGACAGGGGAGCAGTTCTTC. Its translation is CASSQGTGEQFF.

This clone occurred once. The chain has TRBV6-6 and TRBJ1-6; TRBD1 matches 9 bases. The germline CDR1 and CDR2 sequences are MNHNY and SVGAGI (reference sequence). The CDR3 covers 15 residues. V lost 4 bases, J lost 6 bases, and 4 bases stayed unmatched. The CDR3 coding sequence is TGTGCCAGCAGTTCCGGGACAGGGATTAATTCACCCCTCCACTTT. Translated, it gives CASSSGTGINSPLHF.

This clone appeared a few times. This chain uses TRBV29-1 with TRBJ2-7; D may be TRBD1 or TRBD2 (5 bases each). The CDR3 runs to 12 residues. With 4 bases removed from V and 2 bases from J, the gap between germline ends came to 9 bases. The germline V gene has CDR1 SQVTM and CDR2 ANQGSEA. The CDR3 is CSVAGPAYEQYF. The CDR3 DNA reads TGCAGCGTTGCGGGGCCTGCCTACGAGCAGTACTTC.

The V and J genes are TRBV18 and TRBJ1-2; D is undetermined. CDR3 size: 14 residues. Germline CDR1 KGHSH, CDR2 LQKENI. V dropped 3 bases and J dropped 4 bases, with 12 bases sitting between them. The DNA for the CDR3 is TGTGCCAGCTCACCTTACGAGGCAGCCTATGGCTACACCTTC. This encodes CASSPYEAAYGYTF.

The gene calls are TRBV5-1 and TRBJ2-1; the match to TRBD1 covers 9 bases. The germline V gene has CDR1 SGHRS and CDR2 YFSETQ. The length of the CDR3 is 13 residues. With V trimmed by 5 bases and J by 6 bases, 3 bases remained unmatched. CDR3: CASSTGGSNEQFF. Written as DNA, the CDR3 is TGCGCCAGCAGTACAGGGGGCTCCAATGAGCAGTTCTTC.

This clone was observed many times. The chain combines TRBV10-2 with TRBJ2-3, with 10 bases lining up with TRBD2. This CDR3 spans 14 amino acids. Trimming removed 0 bases from V and 6 bases from J; junction bases left unmatched: 0. The germline V gene has CDR1 WSHSY and CDR2 SAAADI. Here the CDR3 DNA reads TGCGCCAGCAGTGAGTCTAGCGGGGGGGATACGCAGTATTTT. Its translation: CASSESSGGDTQYF.

The chain uses TRBV5-1 and TRBJ2-7; 10 bases line up with TRBD1. Looked up from germline, CDR1 is SGHRS and CDR2 is YFSETQ. There are 13 residues in the CDR3. Trimming removed 5 bases from V and 5 bases from J; junction bases left unmatched: 4. CDR3 region: CASRRDRGHEQYF. The CDR3 bases are TGCGCCAGCAGACGGGACAGGGGCCACGAGCAGTACTTC.